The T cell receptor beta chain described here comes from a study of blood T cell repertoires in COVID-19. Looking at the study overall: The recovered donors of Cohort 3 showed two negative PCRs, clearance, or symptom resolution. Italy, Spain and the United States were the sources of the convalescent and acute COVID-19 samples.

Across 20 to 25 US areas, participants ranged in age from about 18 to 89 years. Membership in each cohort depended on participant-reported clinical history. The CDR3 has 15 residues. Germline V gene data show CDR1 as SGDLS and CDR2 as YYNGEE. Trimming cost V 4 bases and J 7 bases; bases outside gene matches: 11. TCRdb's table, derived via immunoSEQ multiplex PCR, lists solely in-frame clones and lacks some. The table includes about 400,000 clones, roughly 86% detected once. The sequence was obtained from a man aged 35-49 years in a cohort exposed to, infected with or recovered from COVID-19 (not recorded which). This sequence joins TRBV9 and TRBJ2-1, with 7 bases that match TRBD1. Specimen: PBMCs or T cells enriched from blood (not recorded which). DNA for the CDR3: TGTGCCAGCAGCCCCCGACAGGGTTCGGGGAATGAGCAGTTCTTC. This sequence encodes CASSPRQGSGNEQFF.